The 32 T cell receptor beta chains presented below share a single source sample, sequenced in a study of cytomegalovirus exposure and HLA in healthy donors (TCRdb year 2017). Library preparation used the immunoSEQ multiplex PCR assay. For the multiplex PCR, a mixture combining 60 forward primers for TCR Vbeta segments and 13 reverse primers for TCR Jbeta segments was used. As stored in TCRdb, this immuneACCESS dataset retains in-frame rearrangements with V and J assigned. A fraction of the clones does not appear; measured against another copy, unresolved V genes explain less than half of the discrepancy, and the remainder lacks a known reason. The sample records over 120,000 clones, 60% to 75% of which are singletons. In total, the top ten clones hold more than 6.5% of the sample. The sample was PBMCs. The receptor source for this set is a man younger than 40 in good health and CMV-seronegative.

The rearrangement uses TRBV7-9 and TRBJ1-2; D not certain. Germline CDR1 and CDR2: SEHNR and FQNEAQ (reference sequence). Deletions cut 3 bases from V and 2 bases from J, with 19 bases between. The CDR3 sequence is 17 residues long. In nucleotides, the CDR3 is TGTGCCAGCAGCTTGGCTCACCCACCAACAGTCAACTATGGCTACACCTTC. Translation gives CASSLAHPPTVNYGYTF.

CDR3 loop: CASRAQDRGVLWEQYF. The CDR3 nucleotides read TGTGCCAGCCGGGCCCAGGACCGGGGGGTCCTTTGGGAGCAGTACTTC. The chain joins TRBV18 to TRBJ2-7; TRBD2 matches 7 bases. The CDR3 is 16 amino acids. V lost 8 bases and J lost 7; bases outside the gene matches: 20. Germline CDR1 and CDR2: KGHSH and LQKENI.

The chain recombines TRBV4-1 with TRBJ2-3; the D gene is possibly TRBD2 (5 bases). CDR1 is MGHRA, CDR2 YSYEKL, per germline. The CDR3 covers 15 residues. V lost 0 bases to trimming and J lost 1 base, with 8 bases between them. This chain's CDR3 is CASSQDQRGTDTQYF. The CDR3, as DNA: TGCGCCAGCAGCCAAGACCAGAGGGGCACAGATACGCAGTATTTT.

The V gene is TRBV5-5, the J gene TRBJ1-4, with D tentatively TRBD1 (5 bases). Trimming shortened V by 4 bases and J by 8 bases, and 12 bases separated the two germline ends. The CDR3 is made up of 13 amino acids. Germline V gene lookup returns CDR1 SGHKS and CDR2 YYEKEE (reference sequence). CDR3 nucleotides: TGTGCCAGCAGCGAGGGACTCTCCGAAAAACTGTTTTTT. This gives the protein CASSEGLSEKLFF.

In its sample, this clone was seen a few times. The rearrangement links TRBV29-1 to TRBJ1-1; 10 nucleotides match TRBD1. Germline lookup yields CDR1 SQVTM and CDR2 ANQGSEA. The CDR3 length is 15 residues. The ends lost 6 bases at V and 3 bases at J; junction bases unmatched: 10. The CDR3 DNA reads TGCAGCGTCTCGACAGGGGGCGCTGGTCACACTGAAGCTTTCTTT. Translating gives CSVSTGGAGHTEAFF.

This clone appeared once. The CDR3, as DNA: TGTGCCAGCAGCTTAAAGGGATATTCGGGACAGATGAACACTGAAGCTTTCTTT. This codes for CASSLKGYSGQMNTEAFF. V is TRBV7-9 and J is TRBJ1-1; 7 bases are shared with TRBD1. In germline, CDR1 is SEHNR, CDR2 FQNEAQ (reference sequence). This CDR3 is 18 amino acids long. The trim removed 2 bases at V and 0 bases at J, leaving 12 bases unmatched.

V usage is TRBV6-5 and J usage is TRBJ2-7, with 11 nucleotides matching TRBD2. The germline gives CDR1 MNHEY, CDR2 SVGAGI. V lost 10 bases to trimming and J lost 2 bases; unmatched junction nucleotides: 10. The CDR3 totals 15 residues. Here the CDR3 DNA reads TGTGCCACCCGAACCGATAGCGGGAGGGCCTACGAGCAGTACTTC. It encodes CATRTDSGRAYEQYF.

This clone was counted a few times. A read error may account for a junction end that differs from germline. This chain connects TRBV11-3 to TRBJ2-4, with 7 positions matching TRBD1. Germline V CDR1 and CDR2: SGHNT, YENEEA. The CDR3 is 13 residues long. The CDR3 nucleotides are TGTGCCAGCAGCAGGGGGCAGGAAAACAGTCAGTACTTC. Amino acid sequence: CASSRGQENSQYF.

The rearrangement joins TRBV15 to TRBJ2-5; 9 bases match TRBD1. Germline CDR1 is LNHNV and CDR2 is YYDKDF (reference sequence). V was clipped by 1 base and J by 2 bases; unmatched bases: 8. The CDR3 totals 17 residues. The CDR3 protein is CATSRGPGTGFQETQYF. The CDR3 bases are TGTGCCACCAGCAGAGGTCCCGGGACAGGGTTTCAAGAGACCCAGTACTTC.

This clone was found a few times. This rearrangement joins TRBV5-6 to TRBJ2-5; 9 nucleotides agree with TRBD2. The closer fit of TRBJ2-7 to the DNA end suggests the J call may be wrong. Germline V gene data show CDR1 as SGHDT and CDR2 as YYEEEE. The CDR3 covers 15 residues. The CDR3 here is CASSLGGRAGYEQYF. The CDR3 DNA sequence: TGTGCCAGCAGCTTGGGCGGGAGGGCCGGCTACGAGCAGTACTTC.

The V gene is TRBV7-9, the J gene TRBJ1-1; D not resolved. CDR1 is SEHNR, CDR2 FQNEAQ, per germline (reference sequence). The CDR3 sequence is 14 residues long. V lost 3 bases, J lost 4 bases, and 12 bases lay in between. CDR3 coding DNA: TGTGCCAGCAGCTTGGGAGTGCTCGGCACTGAAGCTTTCTTT. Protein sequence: CASSLGVLGTEAFF.

In DNA, the CDR3 is TGTGCCAGCAGCGCGAGGCTTGGACAGGGGGTCGAGCAGTACTTC. Translating it yields CASSARLGQGVEQYF. V gene TRBV9 combines with J gene TRBJ2-7, with 10 bases identical to TRBD1. Germline assignment: CDR1 SGDLS and CDR2 YYNGEE. V lost 3 bases and J lost 6; bases outside the gene matches: 9. The CDR3 loop spans 15 amino acids.

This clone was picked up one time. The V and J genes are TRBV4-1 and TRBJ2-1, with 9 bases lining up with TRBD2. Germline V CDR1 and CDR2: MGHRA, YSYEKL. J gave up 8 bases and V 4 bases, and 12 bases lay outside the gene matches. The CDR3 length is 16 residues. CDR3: CASSPGGRGGGDEQFF. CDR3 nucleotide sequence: TGCGCCAGCAGCCCAGGGGGGCGGGGGGGAGGGGATGAGCAGTTCTTC.

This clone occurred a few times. The CDR3 sequence: CASKTQGNTEAFF. The CDR3 DNA sequence: TGTGCCAGCAAGACGCAGGGAAACACTGAAGCTTTCTTT. This chain connects TRBV2 to TRBJ1-1, with a weak D call TRBD1 (5 bases). In germline, CDR1 is SNHLY, CDR2 FYNNEI. The CDR3 consists of 13 residues. Trimming removed 7 bases from V and 2 bases from J, with 11 bases in between.

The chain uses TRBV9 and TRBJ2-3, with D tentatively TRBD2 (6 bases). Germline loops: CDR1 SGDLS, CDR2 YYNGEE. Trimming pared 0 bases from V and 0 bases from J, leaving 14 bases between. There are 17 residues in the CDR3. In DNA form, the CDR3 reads TGTGCCAGCAGCGTAGGTACTAGCAGATTGAGCACAGATACGCAGTATTTT. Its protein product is CASSVGTSRLSTDTQYF.

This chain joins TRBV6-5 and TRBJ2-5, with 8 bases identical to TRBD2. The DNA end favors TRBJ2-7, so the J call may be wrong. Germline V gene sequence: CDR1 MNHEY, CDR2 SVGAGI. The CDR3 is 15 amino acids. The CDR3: CASSSTSEDSYEQYF. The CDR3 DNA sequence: TGTGCCAGCAGTTCGACTAGCGAGGACTCCTACGAGCAGTACTTC.

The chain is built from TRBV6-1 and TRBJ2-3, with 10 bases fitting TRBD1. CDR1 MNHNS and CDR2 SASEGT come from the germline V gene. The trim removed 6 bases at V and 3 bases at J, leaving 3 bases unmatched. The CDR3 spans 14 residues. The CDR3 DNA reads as TGTGCCAGCAGCGCGGGACAGGGGACAGATACGCAGTATTTT. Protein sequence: CASSAGQGTDTQYF.

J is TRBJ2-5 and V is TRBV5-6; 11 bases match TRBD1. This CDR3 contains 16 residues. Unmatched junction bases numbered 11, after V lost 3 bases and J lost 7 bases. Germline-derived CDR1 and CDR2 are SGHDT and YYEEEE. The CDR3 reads CASSWGGTGGFGTQYF. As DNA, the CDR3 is TGTGCCAGCAGCTGGGGGGGGACAGGGGGTTTCGGGACCCAGTACTTC. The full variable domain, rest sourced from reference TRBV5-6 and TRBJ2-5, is DAGVTQSPTHLIKTRGQQVTLRCSPKSGHDTVSWYQQALGQGPQFIFQYYEEEERQRGNFPDRFSGHQFPNYSSELNVNALLLGDSALYLCASSWGGTGGFGTQYFGPGTRLLVL.

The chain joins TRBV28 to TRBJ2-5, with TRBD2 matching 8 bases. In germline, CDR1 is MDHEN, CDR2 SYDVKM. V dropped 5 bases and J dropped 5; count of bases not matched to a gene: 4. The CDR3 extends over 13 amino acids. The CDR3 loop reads CASSSGGRETQYF. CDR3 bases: TGTGCCAGCAGTAGCGGGGGCAGGGAGACCCAGTACTTC.

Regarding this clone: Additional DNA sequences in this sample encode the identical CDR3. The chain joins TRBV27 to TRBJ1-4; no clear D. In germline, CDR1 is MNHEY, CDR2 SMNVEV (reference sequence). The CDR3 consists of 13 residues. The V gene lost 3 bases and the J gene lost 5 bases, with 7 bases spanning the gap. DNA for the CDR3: TGTGCCAGCAGTTTTGGAGGGAATGAAAAACTGTTTTTT. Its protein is CASSFGGNEKLFF.

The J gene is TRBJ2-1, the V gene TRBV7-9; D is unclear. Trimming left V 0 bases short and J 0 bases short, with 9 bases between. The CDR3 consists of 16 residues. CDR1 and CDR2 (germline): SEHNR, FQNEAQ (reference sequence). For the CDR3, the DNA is TGTGCCAGCAGCTTAGCTGTGTCGAGCTCCTACAATGAGCAGTTCTTC. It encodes CASSLAVSSSYNEQFF.

The CDR3 DNA follows: TGTGCCAGCACTCTGGGGCTGGTCAAACCAGGGTTGCAGTACTTC. It yields the protein CASTLGLVKPGLQYF. J is TRBJ2-7 and V is TRBV28, with D possibly being TRBD1 (5 bases). The CDR3 extends over 15 amino acids. Germline V gene lookup returns CDR1 MDHEN and CDR2 SYDVKM. Trimming left V 7 bases short and J 9 bases short, with 25 bases between.

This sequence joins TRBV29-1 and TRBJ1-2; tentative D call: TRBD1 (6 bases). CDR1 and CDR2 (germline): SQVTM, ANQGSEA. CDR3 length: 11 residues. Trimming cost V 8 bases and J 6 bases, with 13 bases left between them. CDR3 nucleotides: TGCAGCCCGGGGGGGGCGGATGGCTACACCTTC. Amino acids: CSPGGADGYTF.

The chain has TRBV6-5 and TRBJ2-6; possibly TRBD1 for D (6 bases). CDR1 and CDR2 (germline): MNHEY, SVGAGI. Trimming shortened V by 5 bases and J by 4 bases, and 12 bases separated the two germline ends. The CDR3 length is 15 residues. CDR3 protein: CASSHGQSGANVLTF. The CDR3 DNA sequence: TGTGCCAGCAGTCACGGACAGTCCGGGGCCAACGTCCTGACTTTC.

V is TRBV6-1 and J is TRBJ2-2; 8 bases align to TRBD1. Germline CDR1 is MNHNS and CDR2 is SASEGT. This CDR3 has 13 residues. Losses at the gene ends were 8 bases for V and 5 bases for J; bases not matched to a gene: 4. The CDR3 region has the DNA TGTGCCAGCGGACAGGGAAGAACCGGGGAGCTGTTTTTT. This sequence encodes CASGQGRTGELFF.

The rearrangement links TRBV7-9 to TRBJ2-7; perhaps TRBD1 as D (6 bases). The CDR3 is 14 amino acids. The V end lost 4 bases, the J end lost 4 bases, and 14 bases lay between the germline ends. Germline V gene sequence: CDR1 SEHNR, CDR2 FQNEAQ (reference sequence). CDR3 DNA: TGTGCCAGCAGCTCCTACGACAGGCTGTACGAGCAGTACTTC. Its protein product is CASSSYDRLYEQYF.

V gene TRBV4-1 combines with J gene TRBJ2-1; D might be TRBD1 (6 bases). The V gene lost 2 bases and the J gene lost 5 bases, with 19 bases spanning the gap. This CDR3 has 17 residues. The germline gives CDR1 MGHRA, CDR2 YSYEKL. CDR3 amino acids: CASSQHPDSERNNEQFF. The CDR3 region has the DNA TGCGCCAGCAGCCAACACCCGGACAGCGAAAGAAACAATGAGCAGTTCTTC.

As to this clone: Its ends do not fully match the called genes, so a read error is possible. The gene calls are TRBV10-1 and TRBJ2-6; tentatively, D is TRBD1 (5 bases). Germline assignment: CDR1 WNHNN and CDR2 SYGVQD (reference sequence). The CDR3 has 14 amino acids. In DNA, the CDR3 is TGCGCCAGCGTAAAGGGGCCTGGGGCCAACGGCCTGACTTTC. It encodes CASVKGPGANGLTF.

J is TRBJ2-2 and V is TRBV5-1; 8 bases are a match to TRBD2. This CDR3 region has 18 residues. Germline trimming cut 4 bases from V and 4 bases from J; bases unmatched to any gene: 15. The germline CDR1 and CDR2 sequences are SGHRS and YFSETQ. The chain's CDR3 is CASSPSYYETSATGELFF. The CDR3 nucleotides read TGCGCCAGCAGCCCTTCTTATTACGAGACTAGCGCCACCGGGGAGCTGTTTTTT.

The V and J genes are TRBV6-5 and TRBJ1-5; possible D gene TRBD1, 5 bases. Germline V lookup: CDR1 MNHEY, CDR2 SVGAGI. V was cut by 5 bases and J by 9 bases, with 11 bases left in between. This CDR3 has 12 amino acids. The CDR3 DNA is TGTGCCAGCAGTGGGTTGGGGCGGCCCCAGCATTTT. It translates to CASSGLGRPQHF.

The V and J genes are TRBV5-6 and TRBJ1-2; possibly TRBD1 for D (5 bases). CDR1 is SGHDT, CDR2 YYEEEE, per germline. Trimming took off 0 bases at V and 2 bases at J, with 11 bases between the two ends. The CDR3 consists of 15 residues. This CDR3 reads CASSLGQGLNYGYTF. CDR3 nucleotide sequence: TGTGCCAGCAGCTTGGGCCAGGGACTAAACTATGGCTACACCTTC. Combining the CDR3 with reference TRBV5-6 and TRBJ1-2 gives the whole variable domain DAGVTQSPTHLIKTRGQQVTLRCSPKSGHDTVSWYQQALGQGPQFIFQYYEEEERQRGNFPDRFSGHQFPNYSSELNVNALLLGDSALYLCASSLGQGLNYGYTFGSGTRLTVV.

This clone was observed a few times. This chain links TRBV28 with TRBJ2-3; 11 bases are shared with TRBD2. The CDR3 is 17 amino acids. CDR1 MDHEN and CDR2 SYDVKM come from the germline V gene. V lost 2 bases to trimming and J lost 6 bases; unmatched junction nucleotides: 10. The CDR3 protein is CASSLGVAGGAGDTQYF. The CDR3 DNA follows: TGTGCCAGCAGTTTAGGGGTAGCGGGGGGGGCGGGGGATACGCAGTATTTT.